This is a list of T cell receptor beta chains from one sample in a study of blood T cell repertoires in COVID-19. Profiling relied on immunoSEQ multiplex PCR, and the TCRdb table lists in-frame clones only, not all of them. Of some 250,000 clones in the sample, 70% to 90% are singletons; the top ten hold approximately 2%. The sample consisted of PBMCs or T cells enriched from blood (not recorded which). Receptors were obtained from a woman aged 45 to 65 who had recovered from COVID-19. Each CDR3 is given with its conserved first and last residue. The D gene is left open where the match is weak. Clone size is shown for a subset of rows, as once, few, many or a class of expanded clone.

D gene	clone size	V gene	J gene	CDR3 protein	CDR3 DNA
TRBD1	.	TRBV27	TRBJ1-2	CASSSATGALGYTF	TGTGCCAGCAGTTCAGCGACAGGGGCTTTAGGCTACACCTTC
.	.	TRBV6-5	TRBJ1-5	CASSYAGRQPQHF	TGTGCCAGCAGTTACGCGGGGCGTCAGCCCCAGCATTTT
.	.	TRBV11-2	TRBJ2-5	CASSLNVRLETQYF	TGTGCCAGCAGCTTAAACGTCCGACTCGAGACCCAGTACTTC
TRBD2	.	TRBV5-4	TRBJ2-1	CASSLGTSGVNEQFF	TGTGCCAGCAGCCTTGGGACTAGCGGGGTGAATGAGCAGTTCTTC
.	.	TRBV19	TRBJ1-5	CASSPTWQGGQPQHF	TGTGCCAGTAGTCCCACATGGCAGGGTGGTCAGCCCCAGCATTTT
TRBD1	.	TRBV13	TRBJ2-3	CASSFEQGAADTQYF	TGTGCCAGCAGTTTCGAACAGGGGGCGGCAGATACGCAGTATTTT
.	.	TRBV19	TRBJ2-5	CASRVAGAETQYF	TGTGCCAGTAGGGTGGCAGGGGCAGAGACCCAGTACTTC
.	.	TRBV5-4	TRBJ1-1	CASSPIRGREVAEAFF	TGTGCCAGCAGCCCGATTAGGGGACGGGAGGTTGCTGAAGCTTTCTTT
TRBD1	.	TRBV19	TRBJ1-5	CASSLRTGGDRNQPQHF	TGTGCCAGTAGTCTCCGGACAGGGGGCGACAGGAATCAGCCCCAGCATTTT
.	.	TRBV27	TRBJ2-3	CASRSSAGTDTQYF	TGTGCCAGCAGGTCCAGCGCGGGCACAGATACGCAGTATTTT
TRBD2	.	TRBV18	TRBJ2-1	CASSPPGTRNEQFF	TGTGCCAGCTCACCACCCGGGACTAGGAATGAGCAGTTCTTC
TRBD2	.	TRBV28	TRBJ2-4	CASSWTSGGNIQYF	TGTGCCAGCAGTTGGACTAGCGGGGGAAACATTCAGTACTTC
.	.	TRBV29-1	TRBJ2-3	CSGTASTDTQYF	TGCAGCGGGACAGCTAGCACAGATACGCAGTATTTT
TRBD1	.	TRBV9	TRBJ1-3	CASSPKTGVNTIYF	TGTGCCAGCAGCCCAAAGACAGGGGTCAACACCATATATTTT
.	few	TRBV27	TRBJ2-1	CASSLTFSYNEQFF	TGTGCCAGCAGTTTAACTTTTTCCTACAATGAGCAGTTCTTC
.	once	TRBV21-1	TRBJ1-1	CARLQGGMDTEAFF	TGTGCCAGGTTACAGGGTGGTATGGACACTGAAGCTTTCTTT
.	.	TRBV5-1	TRBJ2-5	CASIPGLTPGAQYF	TGCGCCAGCATCCCGGGACTCACGCCGGGGGCCCAGTACTTC
TRBD2	once	TRBV27	TRBJ2-1	CASSLALAGATAQFF	TGTGCCAGCAGTTTAGCACTAGCGGGAGCTACAGCGCAGTTCTTC
.	.	TRBV5-1	TRBJ2-5	CASSLYSYRETQYF	TGCGCCAGCAGCTTGTACAGTTATCGAGAGACCCAGTACTTC
.	.	TRBV28	TRBJ2-1	CASSLEQVRRNEQFF	TGTGCCAGCAGTTTAGAACAGGTTCGTCGGAATGAGCAGTTCTTC
.	.	TRBV18	TRBJ2-5	CASSPSGASYGETQYF	TGTGCCAGCTCACCATCAGGGGCTAGTTACGGAGAGACCCAGTACTTC
TRBD1	.	TRBV2	TRBJ1-1	CASSQGGQGNTEAFF	TGTGCCAGCAGTCAAGGGGGACAGGGGAACACTGAAGCTTTCTTT
.	.	TRBV2	TRBJ2-1	CASSEMRANNEQFF	TGTGCCAGCAGTGAAATGCGGGCAAACAATGAGCAGTTCTTC
TRBD1	.	TRBV6-5	TRBJ1-3	CASSWRQGPGNTIYF	TGTGCCAGCAGTTGGAGACAGGGACCTGGAAACACCATATATTTT
TRBD2	once	TRBV10-3	TRBJ2-1	CAISLTSGMDNEQFF	TGTGCCATCAGTCTGACTAGCGGGATGGACAATGAGCAGTTCTTC
TRBD2	few	TRBV28	TRBJ2-1	CASSLLQGIGTSGRQGNEQFF	TGTGCCAGCAGCTTACTTCAGGGAATCGGGACTAGCGGGAGGCAGGGGAATGAGCAGTTCTTC
.	.	TRBV5-1	TRBJ2-7	CASSPPSSYEQYF	TGCGCCAGCAGCCCCCCCAGTTCCTACGAGCAGTACTTC
.	.	TRBV18	TRBJ1-3	CASSIPGGNTIYF	TGTGCCAGCTCAATACCGGGAGGGAACACCATATATTTT
.	.	TRBV4-2	TRBJ1-3	CASSHRLGRGSGNTIYF	TGTGCCAGCAGCCACCGCCTCGGCAGGGGATCTGGAAACACCATATATTTT
TRBD1	few	TRBV5-4	TRBJ1-4	CASSPQGVANEKLFF	TGTGCCAGCAGCCCTCAGGGGGTAGCTAATGAAAAACTGTTTTTT
.	.	TRBV6-1	TRBJ1-6	CASSEGQVINSPLHF	TGTGCCAGCAGTGAAGGACAGGTTATTAATTCACCCCTCCACTTT
.	.	TRBV9	TRBJ2-6	CASSVRGGANDLTF	TGTGCCAGCAGCGTGAGGGGGGGCGCTAACGACCTGACTTTC
TRBD1	.	TRBV7-2	TRBJ1-6	CASSPMGQRLHF	TGTGCCAGCAGCCCCATGGGACAGCGCCTCCACTTT
TRBD1	once	TRBV7-9	TRBJ2-3	CASIGTGVLTDTQYF	TGTGCCTCAATTGGGACAGGGGTTCTCACAGATACGCAGTATTTT
.	.	TRBV28	TRBJ1-4	CASRITGINEKLFF	TGTGCCAGCAGAATAACAGGGATCAATGAAAAACTGTTTTTT
TRBD2	once	TRBV5-1	TRBJ2-1	CASSSGLAGVSYNEQFF	TGCGCCAGCAGCTCCGGACTAGCGGGGGTATCCTACAATGAGCAGTTCTTC
.	few	TRBV5-4	TRBJ2-1	CASSKGGSSYNEQFF	TGTGCCAGCAGCAAAGGGGGTTCCTCCTACAATGAGCAGTTCTTC
.	few	TRBV9	TRBJ1-6	CASSSSRDSPLHF	TGTGCCAGCAGCTCATCGCGGGATTCACCCCTCCACTTT
TRBD2	.	TRBV24-1	TRBJ2-7	CATSDRTSGSSSSYEQYF	TGTGCCACCAGTGATCGAACTAGCGGGAGCTCTTCCTCCTACGAGCAGTACTTC
TRBD2	once	TRBV15	TRBJ2-3	CATSRDPRLAGLIRTDTQYF	TGTGCCACCAGCAGAGATCCGAGACTAGCGGGACTAATACGTACAGATACGCAGTATTTT
TRBD2	few	TRBV9	TRBJ2-7	CASSETSGRDFYEQYF	TGTGCCAGCAGCGAGACTAGCGGGAGGGACTTCTACGAGCAGTACTTC
TRBD1	.	TRBV28	TRBJ1-4	CASSPGQGMFSEKLFF	TGTGCCAGCAGCCCAGGACAGGGGATGTTCAGTGAAAAACTGTTTTTT
.	.	TRBV28	TRBJ2-6	CASTGSGANVLTF	TGTGCCAGCACCGGTTCTGGGGCCAACGTCCTGACTTTC